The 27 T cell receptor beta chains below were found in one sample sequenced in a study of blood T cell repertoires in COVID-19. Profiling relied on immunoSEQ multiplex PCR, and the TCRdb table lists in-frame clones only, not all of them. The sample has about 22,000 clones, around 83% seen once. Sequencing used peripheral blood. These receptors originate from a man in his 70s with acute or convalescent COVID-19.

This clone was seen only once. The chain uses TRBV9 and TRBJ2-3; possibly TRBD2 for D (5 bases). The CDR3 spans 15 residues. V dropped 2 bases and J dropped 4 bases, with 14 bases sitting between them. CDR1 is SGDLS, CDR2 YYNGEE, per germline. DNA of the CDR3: TGTGCCAGCAGCGTTGGCACGGGGAAAGCAGATACGCAGTATTTT. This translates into CASSVGTGKADTQYF.

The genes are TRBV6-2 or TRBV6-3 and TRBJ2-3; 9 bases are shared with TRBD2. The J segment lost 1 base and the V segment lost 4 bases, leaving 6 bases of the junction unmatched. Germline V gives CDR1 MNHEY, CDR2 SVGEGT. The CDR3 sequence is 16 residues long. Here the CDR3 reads CASSFGTSSRTDTQYF. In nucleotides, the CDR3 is TGTGCCAGCAGTTTCGGGACTAGCAGTCGCACAGATACGCAGTATTTT.

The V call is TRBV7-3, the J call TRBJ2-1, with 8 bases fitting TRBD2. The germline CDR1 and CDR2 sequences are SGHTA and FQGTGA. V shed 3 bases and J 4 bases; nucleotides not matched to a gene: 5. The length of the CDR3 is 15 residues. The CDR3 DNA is TGTGCCAGCAGCTTTGACCGGGAGGGTTACAATGAGCAGTTCTTC. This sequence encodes CASSFDREGYNEQFF.

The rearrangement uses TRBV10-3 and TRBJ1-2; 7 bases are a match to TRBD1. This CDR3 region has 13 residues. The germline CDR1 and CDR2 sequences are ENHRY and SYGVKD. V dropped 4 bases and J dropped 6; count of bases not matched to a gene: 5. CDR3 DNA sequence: TGTGCCATCAGTGGGACAGGTCAGGATGGCTACACCTTC. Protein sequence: CAISGTGQDGYTF.

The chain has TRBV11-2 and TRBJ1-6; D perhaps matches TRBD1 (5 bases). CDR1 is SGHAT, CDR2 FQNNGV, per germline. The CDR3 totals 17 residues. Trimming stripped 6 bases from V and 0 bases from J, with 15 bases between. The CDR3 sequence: CASRDIRQSSYNSPLHF. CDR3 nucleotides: TGTGCCAGCAGGGACATCCGACAGAGCTCCTATAATTCACCCCTCCACTTT.

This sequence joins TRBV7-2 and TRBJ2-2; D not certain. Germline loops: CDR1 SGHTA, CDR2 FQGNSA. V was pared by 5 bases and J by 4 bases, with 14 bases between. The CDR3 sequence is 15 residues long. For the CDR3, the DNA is TGTGCCAGCAGCCCTACGGTTCCGCTCACCGGGGAGCTGTTTTTT. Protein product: CASSPTVPLTGELFF.

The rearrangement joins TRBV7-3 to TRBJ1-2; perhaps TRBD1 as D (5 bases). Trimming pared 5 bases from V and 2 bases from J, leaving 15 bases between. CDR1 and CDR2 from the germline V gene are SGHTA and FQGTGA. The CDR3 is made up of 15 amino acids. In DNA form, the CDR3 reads TGTGCCAGCAGCGCCAACGGGGGTCGCAACTATGGCTACACCTTC. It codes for CASSANGGRNYGYTF. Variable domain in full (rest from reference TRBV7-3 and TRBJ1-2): GAGVSQTPSNKVTEKGKYVELRCDPISGHTALYWYRQSLGQGPEFLIYFQGTGAADDSGLPNDRFFAVRPEGSVSTLKIQRTERGDSAVYLCASSANGGRNYGYTFGSGTRLTVV.

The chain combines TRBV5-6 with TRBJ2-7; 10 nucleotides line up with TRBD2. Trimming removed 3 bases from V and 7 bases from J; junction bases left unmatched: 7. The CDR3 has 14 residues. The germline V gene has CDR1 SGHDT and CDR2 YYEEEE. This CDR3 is CASSSLAGGREQYF. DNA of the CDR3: TGTGCCAGCAGCTCTTTAGCGGGAGGAAGGGAGCAGTACTTC.

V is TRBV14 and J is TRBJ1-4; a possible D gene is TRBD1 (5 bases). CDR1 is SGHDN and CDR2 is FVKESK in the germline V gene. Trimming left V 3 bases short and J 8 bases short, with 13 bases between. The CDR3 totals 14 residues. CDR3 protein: CASSHPSRAEKLFF. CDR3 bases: TGTGCCAGCAGCCATCCGTCCAGGGCCGAAAAACTGTTTTTT.

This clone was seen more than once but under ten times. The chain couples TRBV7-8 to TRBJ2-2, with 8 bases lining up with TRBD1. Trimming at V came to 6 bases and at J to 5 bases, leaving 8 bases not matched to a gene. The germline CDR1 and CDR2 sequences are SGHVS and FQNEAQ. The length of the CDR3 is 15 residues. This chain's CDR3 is CASSHTGGGTGELFF. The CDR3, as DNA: TGTGCCAGCAGTCATACAGGGGGTGGAACCGGGGAGCTGTTTTTT.

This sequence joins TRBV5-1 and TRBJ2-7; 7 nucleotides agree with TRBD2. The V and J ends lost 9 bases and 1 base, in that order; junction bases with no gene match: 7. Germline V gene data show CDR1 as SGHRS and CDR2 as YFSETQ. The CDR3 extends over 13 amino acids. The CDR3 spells CATSREGSYEQYF. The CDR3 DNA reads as TGCGCCACCTCAAGGGAGGGGTCCTACGAGCAGTACTTC.

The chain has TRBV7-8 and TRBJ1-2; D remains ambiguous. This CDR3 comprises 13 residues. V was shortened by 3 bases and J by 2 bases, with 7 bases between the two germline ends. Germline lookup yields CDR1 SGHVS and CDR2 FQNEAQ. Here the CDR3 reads CASSLSRNYGYTF. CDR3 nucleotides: TGTGCCAGCAGCTTGTCGAGAAACTATGGCTACACCTTC.

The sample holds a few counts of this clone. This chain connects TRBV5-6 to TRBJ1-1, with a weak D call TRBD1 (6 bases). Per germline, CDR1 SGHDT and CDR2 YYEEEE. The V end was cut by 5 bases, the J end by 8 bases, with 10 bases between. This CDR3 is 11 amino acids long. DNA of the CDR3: TGTGCCAGCAGGCGACAGGCGGAAGCTTTCTTT. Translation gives CASRRQAEAFF.

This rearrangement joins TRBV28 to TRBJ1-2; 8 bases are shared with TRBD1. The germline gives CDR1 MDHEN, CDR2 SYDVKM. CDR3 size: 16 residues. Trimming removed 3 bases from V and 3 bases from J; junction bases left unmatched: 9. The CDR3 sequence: CASSFTQGASYYGYTF. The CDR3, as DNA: TGTGCCAGCAGTTTTACTCAGGGGGCTTCGTACTATGGCTACACCTTC.

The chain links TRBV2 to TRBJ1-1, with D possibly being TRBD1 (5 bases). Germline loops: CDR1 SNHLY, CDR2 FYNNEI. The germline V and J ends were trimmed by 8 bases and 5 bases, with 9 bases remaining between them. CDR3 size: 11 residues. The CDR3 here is CASGGETEAFF. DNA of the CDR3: TGTGCCAGCGGGGGGGAAACTGAAGCTTTCTTT.

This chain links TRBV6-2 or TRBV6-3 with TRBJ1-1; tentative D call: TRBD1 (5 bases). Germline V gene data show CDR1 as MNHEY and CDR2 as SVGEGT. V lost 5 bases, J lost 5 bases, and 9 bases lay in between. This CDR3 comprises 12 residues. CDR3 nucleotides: TGTGCCAGCAGTCTTGACAGAACTGAAGCTTTCTTT. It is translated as CASSLDRTEAFF.

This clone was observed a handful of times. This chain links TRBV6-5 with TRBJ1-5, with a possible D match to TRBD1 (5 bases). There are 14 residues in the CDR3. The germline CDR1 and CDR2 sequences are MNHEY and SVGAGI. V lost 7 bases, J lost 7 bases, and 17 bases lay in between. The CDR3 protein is CASTPPNGGQPQHF. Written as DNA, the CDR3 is TGTGCCAGCACCCCACCAAACGGGGGGCAGCCCCAGCATTTT.

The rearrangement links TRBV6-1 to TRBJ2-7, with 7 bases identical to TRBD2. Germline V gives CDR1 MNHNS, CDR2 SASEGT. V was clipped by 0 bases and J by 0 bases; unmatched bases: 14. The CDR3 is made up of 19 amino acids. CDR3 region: CASSEAFPWGGTLSYEQYF. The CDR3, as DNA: TGTGCCAGCAGTGAAGCCTTCCCTTGGGGGGGAACCCTCTCCTACGAGCAGTACTTC.

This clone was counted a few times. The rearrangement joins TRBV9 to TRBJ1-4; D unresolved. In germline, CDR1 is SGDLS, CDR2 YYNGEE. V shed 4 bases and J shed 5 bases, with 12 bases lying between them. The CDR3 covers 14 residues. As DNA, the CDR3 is TGTGCCAGCAGCCCCCGGGATCAGAATGAAAAACTGTTTTTT. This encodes CASSPRDQNEKLFF.

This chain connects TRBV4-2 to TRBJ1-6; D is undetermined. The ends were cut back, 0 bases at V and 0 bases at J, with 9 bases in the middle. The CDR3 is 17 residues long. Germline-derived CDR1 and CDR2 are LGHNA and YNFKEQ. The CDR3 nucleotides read TGTGCCAGCAGCCAAGAGATGGCCGACTCCTATAATTCACCCCTCCACTTT. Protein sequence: CASSQEMADSYNSPLHF.

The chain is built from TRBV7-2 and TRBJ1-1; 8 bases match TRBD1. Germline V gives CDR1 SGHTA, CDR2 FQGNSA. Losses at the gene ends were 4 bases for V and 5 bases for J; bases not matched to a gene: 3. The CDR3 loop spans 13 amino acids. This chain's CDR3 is CASSWTGKTEAFF. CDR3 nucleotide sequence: TGTGCCAGCAGCTGGACAGGGAAAACTGAAGCTTTCTTT.

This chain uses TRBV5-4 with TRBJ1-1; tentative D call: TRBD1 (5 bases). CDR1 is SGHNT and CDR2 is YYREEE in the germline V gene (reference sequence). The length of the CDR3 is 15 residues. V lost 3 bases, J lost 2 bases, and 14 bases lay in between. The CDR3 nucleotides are TGTGCCAGCAGCTCGGGCAGGGATCTAAACACTGAAGCTTTCTTT. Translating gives CASSSGRDLNTEAFF.

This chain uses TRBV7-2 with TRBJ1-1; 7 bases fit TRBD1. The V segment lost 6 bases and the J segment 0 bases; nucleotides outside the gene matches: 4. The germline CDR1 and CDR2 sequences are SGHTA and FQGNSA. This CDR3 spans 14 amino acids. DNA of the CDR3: TGTGCCAGCAGTCAACAGGGGTTGAACACTGAAGCTTTCTTT. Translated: CASSQQGLNTEAFF.

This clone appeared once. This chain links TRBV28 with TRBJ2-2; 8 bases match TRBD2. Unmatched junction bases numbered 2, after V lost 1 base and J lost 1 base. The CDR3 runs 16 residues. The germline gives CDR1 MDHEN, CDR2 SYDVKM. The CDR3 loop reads CASSLFAGGNTGELFF. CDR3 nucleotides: TGTGCCAGCAGTTTATTCGCGGGGGGGAACACCGGGGAGCTGTTTTTT.

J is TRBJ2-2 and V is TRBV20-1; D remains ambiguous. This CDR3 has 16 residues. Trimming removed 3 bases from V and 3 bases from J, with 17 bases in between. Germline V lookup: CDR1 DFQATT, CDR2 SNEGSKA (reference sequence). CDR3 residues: CSASWATPPDTGELFF. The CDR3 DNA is TGCAGTGCTAGTTGGGCAACTCCTCCGGACACCGGGGAGCTGTTTTTT.

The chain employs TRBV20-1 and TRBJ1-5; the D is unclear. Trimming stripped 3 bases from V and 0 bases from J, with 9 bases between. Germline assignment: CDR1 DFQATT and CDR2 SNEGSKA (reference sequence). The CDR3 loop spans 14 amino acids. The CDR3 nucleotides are TGCAGTGCTAGTAGGAGCTATAGCAATCAGCCCCAGCATTTT. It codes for CSASRSYSNQPQHF.

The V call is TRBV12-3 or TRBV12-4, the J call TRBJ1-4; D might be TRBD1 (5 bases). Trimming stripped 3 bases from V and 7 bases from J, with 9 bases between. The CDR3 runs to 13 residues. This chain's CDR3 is CASSFGRGEKLFF. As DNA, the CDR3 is TGTGCCAGCAGTTTTGGGAGGGGTGAAAAACTGTTTTTT.